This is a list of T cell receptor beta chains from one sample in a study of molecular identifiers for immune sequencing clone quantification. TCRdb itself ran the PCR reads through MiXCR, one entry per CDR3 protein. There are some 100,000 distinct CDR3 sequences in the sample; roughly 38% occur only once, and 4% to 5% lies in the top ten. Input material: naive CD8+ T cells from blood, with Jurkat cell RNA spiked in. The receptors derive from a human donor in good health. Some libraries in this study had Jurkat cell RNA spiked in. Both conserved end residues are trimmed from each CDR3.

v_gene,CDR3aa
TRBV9,ACSGLGAGNYGYT
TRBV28,ASSIQGAVADTQY
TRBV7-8,ASSLLSWPITEAF
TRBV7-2,ASSLGTSGIRSHYEQY
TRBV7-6,ASSLDRGHPTGELF
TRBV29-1,SVDTGTGKYYGYT
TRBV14,ASSRPRDRGLYEQY
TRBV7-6,ASSLGPPPLAYEQY
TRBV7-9,ASSLGKISYEQY
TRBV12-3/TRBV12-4,ASTWDRKETQY
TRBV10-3,ANSRTSGNTDTQY
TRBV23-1,PWTPPEQY
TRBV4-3,ASSPLLTEPGTDYNEQF
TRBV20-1,SASSSDRDFYEQY
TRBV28,ASVFQGEETQY
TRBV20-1,SARVLDLSSYNEQF
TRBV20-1,SATGGIYEKLF
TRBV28,ASSLPGQGGETQY
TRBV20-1,SARDVVGGLYEQY
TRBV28,ASSPPRRGNYEQY
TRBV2,ASSGGRGIGSNQPQH
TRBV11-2,ASSLGQYQETQY
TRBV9,ASGTMNEQY
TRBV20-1,SARDVGREPIPTDTQY
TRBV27,ASRMTGVNTGELF
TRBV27,ASGQNNQPQH
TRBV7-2,ASSLLAGGAYEQY
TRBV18,ASSPVDREETQY
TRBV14,ASSPWTGVNTEAF
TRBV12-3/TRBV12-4,ASTEGSSYNEQF
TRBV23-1,ASSLRGLAERYEQY
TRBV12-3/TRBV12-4,ASSFGTPNTGELF
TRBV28,ASSFSHEQY
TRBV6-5,ASSYSLTGDNEQF
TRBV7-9,ASSPGRRNEQF
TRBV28,ASRPLAETYEQY
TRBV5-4,ASAWQGYEQY
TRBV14,ASSRRDGGTQY
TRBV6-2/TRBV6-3,ASSYSAAGPSYEQY
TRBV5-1,ASTGGLEQY
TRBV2,ASRGGREDMTDTQY